This T cell receptor (beta chain) was found in a study of T cell responses to AZD1222 COVID-19 vaccine. As regards this clone: Its target is unknown.

Study findings and constraints: Regions 160-218 and 743-854 held dominance among vaccine-associated CD4 TCRs, which spanned spike. An increase in Spike-specific TCR breadth and depth was observed after two AZD1222 doses. The study reported that nearly half of spike-specific TCRs target unmutated variant regions.

Germline V gene sequence: CDR1 MDHEN, CDR2 SYDVKM. The CDR3 spans 15 residues. V lost 4 bases, J lost 7 bases, and 6 bases stayed unmatched. Assay: immunoSEQ multiplex PCR; the TCRdb copy retains only in-frame clones and omits some. The sample records more than 120,000 clones, 88% being singletons. This material consisted of peripheral blood, taken 28 days after the second dose of the MenACWY control vaccine. The TCR comes from an adult who received the MenACWY meningococcal vaccine as a control. This chain connects TRBV28 to TRBJ1-4, with 10 positions matching TRBD1. The CDR3, as DNA: TGTGCCAGCAGTTCAAGACAGGGGGCTGGTGAAAAACTGTTTTTT. This sequence encodes CASSSRQGAGEKLFF.